The 6 T cell receptor beta chains reported below all come from one sample, sequenced in a study of shared clonotypes between healthy human individuals (dated by TCRdb to 2018 to 2021). For the CD8 naive samples, CD45RO-negative cells were positively selected for CCR7, yielding a CD45RA+CCR7+ population from which TemRA cells were excluded. Library construction relied on the immunoSEQ multiplex PCR assay. TCRdb obtained this table from immuneACCESS and retained in-frame rearrangements with V and J assigned. These tables miss some clones; where compared with another copy, unresolved V genes account for less than half of the shortfall, and the remainder is unexplained. The sample has about 2 million clones on record, approximately 94% of them singletons. Roughly 1% of the sample goes to the ten largest clones. Material for sequencing was naive CD8+ T cells sorted from blood. What the cell subset or site label conveys for this sample: CD45RA+CCR7+. The receptors derive from a young man in good health.

The rearrangement links TRBV21-1 to TRBJ1-3. TRBV21-1 is deemed a pseudogene. The CDR3 length is 12 residues. The DNA for the CDR3 is TGTGCCAGCAGCAATGGTGGAAACACCATATATTTT. The encoded protein is CASSNGGNTIYF.

V is TRBV29-1 and J is TRBJ2-1; no firm D call. Deletions cut 2 bases from V and 1 base from J, with 15 bases between. Germline values: CDR1 SQVTM, CDR2 ANQGSEA. The CDR3 is made up of 16 amino acids. CDR3 residues: CSVESQDRGSYNEQFF. The CDR3 DNA reads TGCAGCGTTGAATCCCAGGACCGCGGATCCTACAATGAGCAGTTCTTC.

The V gene is TRBV6-7, the J gene TRBJ1-4; TRBD1 matches at 7 bases. TRBV6-7 is an open reading frame, and its role is uncertain. The CDR3 extends over 15 amino acids. V lost 2 bases, J lost 6 bases, and 6 bases stayed unmatched. The CDR3 reads CASSYPGQQDEKLFF. CDR3 DNA sequence: TGTGCCAGCAGTTACCCGGGACAGCAAGATGAAAAACTGTTTTTT.

The V gene is TRBV30, the J gene TRBJ2-7; possible D gene TRBD2, 6 bases. The CDR3 is made up of 13 amino acids. The V gene's germline CDR1 is GTSNPN and CDR2 SVGIG (reference sequence). V gave up 7 bases and J gave up 0 bases, with 13 bases separating them. In DNA, the CDR3 is TGTGCCTTGGGACTCCTTACCTCCTACGAGCAGTACTTC. It codes for CALGLLTSYEQYF.

CDR3 bases: TGTGCCAGCAGCTTGACACCAAACTATGGCTACACCTTC. Protein sequence: CASSLTPNYGYTF. V usage is TRBV5-6 and J usage is TRBJ1-2, with D uncertain. The germline V gene has CDR1 SGHDT and CDR2 YYEEEE. The CDR3 loop spans 13 amino acids. Trimming cost V 1 base and J 2 bases, with 6 bases left between them.

A remark on this clone: Within the sample, other DNA sequences also encode this same CDR3. The chain recombines TRBV7-9 with TRBJ1-1, with a weak D call TRBD1 (5 bases). This CDR3 has 15 residues. The germline gives CDR1 SEHNR, CDR2 FQNEAQ (reference sequence). Trimming removed 0 bases at V and 2 bases at J, with 10 bases between. CDR3 protein: CASSLATGVNTEAFF. The CDR3, as DNA: TGTGCCAGCAGCTTAGCGACGGGGGTTAACACTGAAGCTTTCTTT.